Reported below is one TCR beta chain. Its antigen is unknown. These data come from a study of CD4 T cells in relation to SARS-CoV-2 and coronaviruses. Study details: After nine to eleven days of antigen culture, PBMC TCR beta CDR3s were sequenced.

The CDR3 sequence is 13 residues long. Germline V CDR1 and CDR2: MNHEY, SVGAGI. Trimming cost V 7 bases and J 8 bases; bases outside gene matches: 8. Only in-frame clones appear in the TCRdb table, and some are missing; sequencing was by immunoSEQ multiplex PCR. The sample consists of about 27,000 clones, around 67% of them appearing once. The unexposed donors gave CD4+ T cells in about 2011-2019, prior to COVID-19. Isolation of CD4+ T cells took place after around 11 days in culture. As cell numbers allowed, unexposed-donor CD4+ T cells faced SARS-CoV-2 S/N and four cold-coronavirus spikes. The study's findings and limits: Monoreactive clones expanded significantly more to SARS-CoV-2 than crossreactive clones did.

V gene TRBV6-5 combines with J gene TRBJ1-5; 7 bases are shared with TRBD1. The sequencing input was CD4+ T cells from PBMCs, cultured in vitro. The origin of this receptor is a human donor in good health. CDR3 region: CASKRARGEPQHF. The DNA of the CDR3 is TGTGCCAGCAAAAGGGCCAGGGGGGAGCCCCAGCATTTT.